The 21 T cell receptor beta chains below come from one sample, sequenced in a study of T cells in Graves' hyperthyroidism and ophthalmopathy. TCR beta CDR3 regions were amplified from RNA transcripts. RT-PCR in the first round (using the HTBI primer set) targeted the TCR CDR3. TCRdb called the multiplex PCR reads again in MiXCR, with one record for every CDR3 protein. Of 500,000 to 750,000 distinct CDR3 sequences in the sample, 14% were seen once. Input material: blood. Receptors originate from a woman between 18 and 29 years old with Graves' ophthalmopathy.

The V call is TRBV5-1, the J call TRBJ2-5; D call uncertain. The CDR3 extends over 14 amino acids. CDR1 SGHRS and CDR2 YFSETQ come from the germline V gene. V was pared by 1 base and J by 1 base, with 8 bases between. This CDR3 is CASSLPTAQETQYF. The CDR3, as DNA: TGCGCCAGCAGCTTGCCCACGGCCCAAGAGACCCAGTACTTC.

At least ten counts were recorded for this clonotype. The rearrangement joins TRBV20-1 to TRBJ1-5; D uncertain. The ends were cut back, 5 bases at V and 7 bases at J, with 21 bases in the middle. Germline V gene sequence: CDR1 DFQATT, CDR2 SNEGSKA (reference sequence). The CDR3 totals 15 residues. The CDR3 nucleotides read TGCAGTGCTTCCCCACCAGCCCGTGGCGAGCAGCCCCAGCATTTT. This encodes CSASPPARGEQPQHF.

At least ten counts were recorded for this clonotype. CDR3: CASTNTGQPNSPLHF. CDR3 nucleotides: TGTGCCAGCACCAACACGGGACAGCCTAATTCACCCCTCCACTTT. The rearrangement links TRBV11-1 to TRBJ1-6, with 7 bases aligning to TRBD1. The CDR3 length is 15 residues. Per the germline V gene, CDR1 is SGHAT and CDR2 is FQDESV (reference sequence). V was pared by 7 bases and J by 6 bases, with 9 bases of the junction left unmatched.

The chain has TRBV19 and TRBJ2-5; 11 bases map to TRBD2. The CDR3 is 22 residues long. Germline-derived CDR1 and CDR2 are LNHDA and SQIVND (reference sequence). The ends lost 6 bases at V and 2 bases at J; junction bases unmatched: 26. CDR3 bases: TGTGCCAGTAGCCCCACGGTCAGAGGGAGGGGACTAGCGGACTCATATCAAGAGACCCAGTACTTC. Encoded protein: CASSPTVRGRGLADSYQETQYF.

Concerning this clonotype: Just one base apart from a much larger clone, this may be a read error. The conserved closing phenylalanine or tryptophan is absent in this CDR3, likely reflecting a read error. The gene calls are TRBV20-1 and TRBJ2-2, with a tentative D call TRBD1 (6 bases). Per the germline V gene, CDR1 is DFQATT and CDR2 is SNEGSKA (reference sequence). CDR3 length: 14 amino acids. V was clipped by 2 bases and J by 7 bases, with 14 bases between them. The CDR3 region has the DNA TGCAGTGCTAGACCCGGACAGTCTCACGGGGAGCTGTTTTCT. The encoded protein is CSARPGQSHGELFS.

The chain employs TRBV11-3 and TRBJ2-7; D assignment may be TRBD1 or TRBD2 (5 bases each). The CDR3 extends over 17 amino acids. Germline V gives CDR1 SGHNT, CDR2 YENEEA. The V end was cut by 5 bases, the J end by 5 bases, with 25 bases between. The CDR3: CASSQPLRGVSRNEQYF. For the CDR3, the DNA is TGTGCCAGCAGCCAACCCCTTCGAGGGGTGAGTAGGAACGAGCAGTACTTC. Full variable domain (remainder filled in from reference TRBV11-3 and TRBJ2-7): EAGVVQSPRYKIIEKKQPVAFWCNPISGHNTLYWYLQNLGQGPELLIRYENEEAVDDSQLPKDRFSAERLKGVDSTLKIQPAELGDSAVYLCASSQPLRGVSRNEQYFGPGTRLTVT.

This clonotype showed up just a few times. A read error may explain this, as a much larger clone is one base away. The chain combines TRBV27 with TRBJ2-7; D remains unclear. Germline V lookup: CDR1 MNHEY, CDR2 SMNVEV (reference sequence). The CDR3 has 12 residues. V lost 6 bases to trimming and J lost 6 bases, with 12 bases between them. CDR3 nucleotide sequence: TGTGCCAGCAGCGCAGCCCTTAGCGAGCAGTACTTC. It encodes CASSAALSEQYF.

This clonotype was counted ten times or more. The chain is built from TRBV20-1 and TRBJ2-5, with D possibly being TRBD1 (5 bases). Trimming removed 1 base at V and 3 bases at J, with 12 bases between. This CDR3 is 14 amino acids long. Germline V gene data show CDR1 as DFQATT and CDR2 as SNEGSKA (reference sequence). CDR3 in DNA: TGCAGTGCTAGAGGACTGACAGAAGAAGAGACCCAGTACTTC. Translated: CSARGLTEEETQYF.

The sample holds many counts of this clonotype. V is TRBV29-1 and J is TRBJ2-1; a weak D match, TRBD1 (5 bases). CDR3 length: 14 amino acids. The germline CDR1 and CDR2 sequences are SQVTM and ANQGSEA. V lost 7 bases, J lost 5 bases, and 18 bases lay in between. The CDR3 bases are TGCAGCGCCGATCACGACAGCTGGAACAATGAGCAGTTCTTC. This encodes CSADHDSWNNEQFF.

This clonotype was seen repeatedly, ten times or more. V usage is TRBV30 and J usage is TRBJ2-2; 10 bases are shared with TRBD2. The CDR3 contains 15 residues. The junction had 5 bases not matched to a gene; V was cut back by 0 bases and J by 7 bases. Germline V gives CDR1 GTSNPN, CDR2 SVGIG (reference sequence). CDR3 DNA: TGTGCCTGGAGTGTACTAGCGGGAACAGGCGGGGAGCTGTTTTTT. It yields the protein CAWSVLAGTGGELFF. Combining the CDR3 with reference TRBV30 and TRBJ2-2 gives the whole variable domain SQTIHQWPATLVQPVGSPLSLECTVEGTSNPNLYWYRQAAGRGLQLLFYSVGIGQISSEVPQNLSASRPQDRQFILSSKKLLLSDSGFYLCAWSVLAGTGGELFFGEGSRLTVL.

CDR3 residues: CASSSGTGVVLQYF. The CDR3, as DNA: TGTGCCAGCAGCTCCGGGACAGGGGTCGTTCTCCAGTACTTC. The V gene is TRBV7-2, the J gene TRBJ2-5; 10 bases are a match to TRBD1. This CDR3 comprises 14 residues. Germline CDR1 is SGHTA and CDR2 is FQGNSA. The V gene end was trimmed by 4 bases and the J gene end by 10 bases; junction bases not matched to a gene: 9.

This clonotype was counted ten times or more. The chain joins TRBV28 to TRBJ2-7; D possibly uses TRBD1 or TRBD2 (5 bases each). The germline V and J ends were trimmed by 5 bases and 0 bases, with 11 bases remaining between them. The germline gives CDR1 MDHEN, CDR2 SYDVKM. This CDR3 has 14 amino acids. The CDR3 nucleotides read TGTGCCAGCAGTAAGGGGACGAGCTCCTACGAGCAGTACTTC. Translated, it gives CASSKGTSSYEQYF.

This clonotype was counted at least ten times. This chain joins TRBV27 and TRBJ2-1, with 8 bases lining up with TRBD2. The length of the CDR3 is 14 residues. V gave up 6 bases and J gave up 4 bases; unmatched junction bases: 5. The germline gives CDR1 MNHEY, CDR2 SMNVEV (reference sequence). The CDR3 is CASRKRESYNEQFF. In nucleotides, the CDR3 is TGTGCCAGCAGAAAGCGGGAGTCGTACAATGAGCAGTTCTTC.

This clonotype has ten or more counts. The V and J genes are TRBV5-1 and TRBJ2-6, with D unclear. CDR1 and CDR2 (germline): SGHRS, YFSETQ. The germline V and J ends were trimmed by 4 bases and 0 bases, with 2 bases remaining between them. This CDR3 is built from 13 residues. CDR3 bases: TGCGCCAGCAGCGCCTCTGGGGCCAACGTCCTGACTTTC. Amino acid sequence: CASSASGANVLTF.

A few counts support this clonotype. This may be a read error, as it is one base from a much larger clone. J is TRBJ1-1 and V is TRBV11-1; D is unclear. The germline gives CDR1 SGHAT, CDR2 FQDESV (reference sequence). Trimming pared 5 bases from V and 0 bases from J, leaving 16 bases between. CDR3 size: 16 residues. This chain's CDR3 is CASSNSEAGMNTEAFF. The CDR3, as DNA: TGTGCCAGCAGCAACTCAGAGGCAGGAATGAACACTGAAGCTTTCTTT.

The sample holds many counts of this clonotype. This chain joins TRBV14 and TRBJ2-1, with unresolved D. Trimming cost V 3 bases and J 4 bases, with 13 bases left between them. The CDR3 sequence is 15 residues long. The germline V gene has CDR1 SGHDN and CDR2 FVKESK. The CDR3 sequence: CASSQKRGGYNEQFF. The CDR3 DNA reads TGTGCCAGCAGCCAGAAGAGAGGCGGTTACAATGAGCAGTTCTTC. Filled out from reference TRBV14 and TRBJ2-1, the complete variable domain reads EAGVTQFPSHSVIEKGQTVTLRCDPISGHDNLYWYRRVMGKEIKFLLHFVKESKQDESGMPNNRFLAERTGGTYSTLKVQPAELEDSGVYFCASSQKRGGYNEQFFGPGTRLTVL.

This clonotype was recorded many times. This chain connects TRBV12-3 or TRBV12-4 to TRBJ2-3, with D unresolved. V lost 3 bases, J lost 2 bases, and 15 bases lay in between. The CDR3 has 16 amino acids. In DNA form, the CDR3 reads TGTGCCAGCAGTTTCCACGTGTCGGCAGCCACAGATACGCAGTATTTT. It encodes CASSFHVSAATDTQYF.

This chain links TRBV5-6 with TRBJ2-7, with 10 nucleotides matching TRBD1. J gave up 7 bases and V 6 bases, and 7 bases lay outside the gene matches. This CDR3 has 13 residues. Germline loops: CDR1 SGHDT, CDR2 YYEEEE. The CDR3 sequence: CASMTGTGAEQYF. The CDR3, as DNA: TGTGCCAGCATGACCGGGACAGGGGCTGAGCAGTACTTC.

This clonotype has a handful of counts. The gene calls are TRBV6-1 and TRBJ2-2, with 8 bases lining up with TRBD2. The V gene end was trimmed by 7 bases and the J gene end by 6 bases; junction bases not matched to a gene: 10. The CDR3 sequence is 15 residues long. Germline V gene lookup returns CDR1 MNHNS and CDR2 SASEGT. CDR3 region: CASTRGGGWAGELFF. Here the CDR3 DNA reads TGTGCCAGCACCCGGGGGGGGGGCTGGGCCGGGGAGCTGTTTTTT.

This sequence joins TRBV19 and TRBJ2-1; 9 bases align to TRBD1. The CDR3 sequence is 14 residues long. The V gene's germline CDR1 is LNHDA and CDR2 SQIVND (reference sequence). V was pared by 7 bases and J by 6 bases, with 7 bases of the junction left unmatched. DNA of the CDR3: TGTGCCAGTAACCCTTGGACAGGGGTCAATGAGCAGTTCTTC. Translating it yields CASNPWTGVNEQFF.

The table lists this clonotype with many counts. The rearrangement joins TRBV11-2 to TRBJ2-7; TRBD1 aligns across 10 bases. J gave up 6 bases and V 4 bases, and 6 bases lay outside the gene matches. The germline gives CDR1 SGHAT, CDR2 FQNNGV. The CDR3 is made up of 14 amino acids. The chain's CDR3 is CASSSSGTGVEQYF. The CDR3 DNA reads as TGTGCCAGCAGCTCATCCGGGACAGGGGTCGAGCAGTACTTC.